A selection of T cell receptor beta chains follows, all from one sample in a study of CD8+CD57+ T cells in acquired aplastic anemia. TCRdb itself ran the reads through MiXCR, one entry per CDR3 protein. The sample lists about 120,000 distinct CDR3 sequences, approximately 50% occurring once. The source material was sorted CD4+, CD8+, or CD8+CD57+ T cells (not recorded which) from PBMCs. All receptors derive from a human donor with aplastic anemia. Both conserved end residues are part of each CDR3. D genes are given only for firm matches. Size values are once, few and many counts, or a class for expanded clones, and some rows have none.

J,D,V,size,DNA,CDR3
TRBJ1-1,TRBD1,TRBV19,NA,TGTGCCAGTAGTCCGGACAGGAGCACTGAAGCTTTCTTT,CASSPDRSTEAFF
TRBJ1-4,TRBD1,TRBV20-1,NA,TGCAGTGCTAGGGTGACAGGGGGGAGTGAAAAACTGTTTTTT,CSARVTGGSEKLFF
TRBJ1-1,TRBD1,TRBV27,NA,TGTGCCAGCAGCTCCACTCAGGGGGCAAACACTGAAGCTTTCTTT,CASSSTQGANTEAFF
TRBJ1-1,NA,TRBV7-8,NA,TGTGCCAGCAGCTTTGCGGGAAGGACTGAAGCTTTCTTT,CASSFAGRTEAFF
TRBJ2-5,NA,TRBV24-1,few,TGTGCCACCAGTGATTTGAAATCAGGGGACGAGACCCAGTACTTC,CATSDLKSGDETQYF
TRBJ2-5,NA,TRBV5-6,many,TGTGCCAGCACCCAGAACAGGGAAGAGACCCAGTACTTC,CASTQNREETQYF
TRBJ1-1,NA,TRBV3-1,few,TGTGCCAGCAGCCAAGAAGGCGGGGGGATGAACACTGAAGCTTTCTTT,CASSQEGGGMNTEAFF
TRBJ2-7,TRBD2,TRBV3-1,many,TGTGCCAGCAGGTACGAGCGGGAGTCCGAGCAGTACTTC,CASRYERESEQYF
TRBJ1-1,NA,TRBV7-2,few,TGTGCCAGCAGCGCGTTACAGGGCACTGAAGCTTTCTTT,CASSALQGTEAFF
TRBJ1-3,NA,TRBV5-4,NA,TGTGCCAGCAGCCCAGTATTCTCTGGAAACACCATATATTTT,CASSPVFSGNTIYF
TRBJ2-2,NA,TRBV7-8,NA,TGTGCCAGCAGCTACGACAGGGAGCTGTTTTTT,CASSYDRELFF
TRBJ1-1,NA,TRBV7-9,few,TGTGCCAGCAGACCAGGGAACACTGAAGCTTTCTTT,CASRPGNTEAFF
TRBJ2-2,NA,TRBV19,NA,TGTGCCAGCAGTGGAGAGGGGTTAGACGGGGAGCTGTTTTTT,CASSGEGLDGELFF
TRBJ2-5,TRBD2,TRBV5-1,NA,TGCGCCAGCAGCCTTAGCGGGGGTAGTGGAGAGACCCAGTACTTC,CASSLSGGSGETQYF
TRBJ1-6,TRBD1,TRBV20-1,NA,TGCAGTGCTAGAGCCGGGACAGCGAATTCACCCCTCCACTTT,CSARAGTANSPLHF
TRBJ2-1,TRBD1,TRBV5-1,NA,TGCGCCAGCAGCGACCGACAGGGAACGAATGAGCAGTTCTTC,CASSDRQGTNEQFF
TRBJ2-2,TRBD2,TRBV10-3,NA,TGTGCCATCAACCCCCAGCGGGGGGCGAACACCGGGGAGCTGTTTTTT,CAINPQRGANTGELFF
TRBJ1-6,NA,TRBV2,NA,TGTGCCAGCGCGGGGCTTGGGTCCTATAATTCACCCCTCCACTTT,CASAGLGSYNSPLHF
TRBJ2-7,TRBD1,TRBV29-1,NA,TGCAGCGTTGATAGTAAGGACAGGGTCTACTACGAGCAGTACTTC,CSVDSKDRVYYEQYF
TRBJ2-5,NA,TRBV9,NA,TGTGCCAGCAGCTCTAGGGGAGGGGGGTCGGAGACCCAGTACTTC,CASSSRGGGSETQYF
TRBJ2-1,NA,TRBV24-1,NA,TGTGCCACCAGTGATTCGGGGTTTGGGAATGAGCAGTTCTTC,CATSDSGFGNEQFF
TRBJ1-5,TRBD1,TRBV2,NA,TGTGCCAGCAGACGGACAGGAAGCAATCAGCCCCAGCATTTT,CASRRTGSNQPQHF
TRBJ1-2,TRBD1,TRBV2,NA,TGTGCCAGCAGGCCCGGACAGGGAAGGGGCTACACCTTC,CASRPGQGRGYTF
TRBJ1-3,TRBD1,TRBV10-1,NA,TGCGCCAGCAGTGTAGAACAGGGGGCAAGGGGAAACACCATATATTTT,CASSVEQGARGNTIYF
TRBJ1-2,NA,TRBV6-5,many,TGTGCCAGCAGTTACTCGGGACCAAGCTATGGCTACACCTTC,CASSYSGPSYGYTF
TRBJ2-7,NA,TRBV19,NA,TGTGCCAGTAGCCTCGCGGGGATGGAGCAGTACTTC,CASSLAGMEQYF